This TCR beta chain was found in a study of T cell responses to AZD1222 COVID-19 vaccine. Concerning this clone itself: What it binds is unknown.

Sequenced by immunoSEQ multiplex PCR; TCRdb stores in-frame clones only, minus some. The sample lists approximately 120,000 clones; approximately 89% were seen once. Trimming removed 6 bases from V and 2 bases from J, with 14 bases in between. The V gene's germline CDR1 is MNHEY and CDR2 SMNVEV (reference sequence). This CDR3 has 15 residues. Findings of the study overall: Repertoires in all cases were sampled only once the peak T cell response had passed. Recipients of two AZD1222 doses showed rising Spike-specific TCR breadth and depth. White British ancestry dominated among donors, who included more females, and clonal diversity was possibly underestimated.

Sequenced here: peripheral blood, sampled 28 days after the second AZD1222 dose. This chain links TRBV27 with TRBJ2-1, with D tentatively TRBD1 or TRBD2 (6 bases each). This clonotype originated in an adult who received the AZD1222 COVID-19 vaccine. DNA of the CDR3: TGTGCCAGCAGCCTCGGGGGCTACCCCTACAATGAGCAGTTCTTC. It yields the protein CASSLGGYPYNEQFF.